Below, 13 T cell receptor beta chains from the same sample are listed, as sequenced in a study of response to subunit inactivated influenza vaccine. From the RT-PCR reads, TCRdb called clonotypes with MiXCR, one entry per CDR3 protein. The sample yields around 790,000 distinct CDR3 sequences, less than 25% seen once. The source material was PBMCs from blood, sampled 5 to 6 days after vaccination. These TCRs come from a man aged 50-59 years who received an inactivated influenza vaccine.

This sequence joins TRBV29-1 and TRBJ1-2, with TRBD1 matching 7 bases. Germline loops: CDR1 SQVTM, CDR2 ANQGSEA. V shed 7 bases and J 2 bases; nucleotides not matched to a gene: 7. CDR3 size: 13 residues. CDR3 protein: CSGGGLSNYGYTF. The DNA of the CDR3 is TGCAGCGGAGGGGGCCTGTCGAACTATGGCTACACCTTC.

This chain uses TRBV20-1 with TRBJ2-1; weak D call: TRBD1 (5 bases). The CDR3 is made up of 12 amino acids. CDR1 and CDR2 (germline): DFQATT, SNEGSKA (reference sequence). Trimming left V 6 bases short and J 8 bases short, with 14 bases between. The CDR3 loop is CSAPRGVYEQFF. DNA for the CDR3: TGCAGTGCACCTAGGGGCGTGTATGAGCAGTTCTTC.

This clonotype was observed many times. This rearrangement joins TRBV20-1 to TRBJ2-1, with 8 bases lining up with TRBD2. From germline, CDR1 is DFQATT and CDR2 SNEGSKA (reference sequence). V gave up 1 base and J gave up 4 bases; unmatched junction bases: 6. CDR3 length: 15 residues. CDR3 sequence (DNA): TGCAGTGCTAGAGTAGCGGGAAGGGTTTACAATGAGCAGTTCTTC. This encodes CSARVAGRVYNEQFF.

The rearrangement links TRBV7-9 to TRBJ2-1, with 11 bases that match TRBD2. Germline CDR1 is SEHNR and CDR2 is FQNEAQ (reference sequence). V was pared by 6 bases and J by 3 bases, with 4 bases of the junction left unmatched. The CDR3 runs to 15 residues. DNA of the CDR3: TGTGCCAGCAGACCTAGCGGGGGGATCTACAATGAGCAGTTCTTC. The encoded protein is CASRPSGGIYNEQFF.

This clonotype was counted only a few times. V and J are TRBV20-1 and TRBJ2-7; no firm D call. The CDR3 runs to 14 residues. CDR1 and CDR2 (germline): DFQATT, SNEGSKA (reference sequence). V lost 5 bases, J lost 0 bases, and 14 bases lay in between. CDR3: CSARAPLSSYEQYF. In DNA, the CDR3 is TGCAGTGCTCGCGCGCCCCTGAGCTCCTACGAGCAGTACTTC.

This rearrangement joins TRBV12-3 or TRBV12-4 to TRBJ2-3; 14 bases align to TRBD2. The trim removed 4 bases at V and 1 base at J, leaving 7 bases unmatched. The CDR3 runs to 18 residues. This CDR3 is CASSYRTSGRPGTDTQYF. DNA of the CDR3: TGTGCCAGCAGTTACAGGACTAGCGGGAGGCCCGGCACAGATACGCAGTATTTT.

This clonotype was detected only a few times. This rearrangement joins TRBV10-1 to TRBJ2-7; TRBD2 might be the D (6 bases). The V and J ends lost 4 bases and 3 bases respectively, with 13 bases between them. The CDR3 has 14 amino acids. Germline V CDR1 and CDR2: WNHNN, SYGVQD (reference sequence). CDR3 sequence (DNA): TGCGCCAGCAGTGGGGGGGACTCCAACTACGAGCAGTACTTC. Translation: CASSGGDSNYEQYF.

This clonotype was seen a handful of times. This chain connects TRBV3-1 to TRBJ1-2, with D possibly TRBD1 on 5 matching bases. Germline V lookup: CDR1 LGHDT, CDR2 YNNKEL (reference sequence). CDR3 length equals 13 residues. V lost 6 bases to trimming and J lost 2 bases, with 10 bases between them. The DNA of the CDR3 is TGTGCCAGCAGGGATACAGGAAACTATGGCTACACCTTC. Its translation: CASRDTGNYGYTF.

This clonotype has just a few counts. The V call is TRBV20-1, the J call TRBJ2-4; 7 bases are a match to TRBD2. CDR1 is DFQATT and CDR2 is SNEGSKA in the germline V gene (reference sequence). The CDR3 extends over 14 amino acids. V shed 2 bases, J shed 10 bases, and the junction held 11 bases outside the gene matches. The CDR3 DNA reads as TGCAGTGCTAGAATGAATCGGCTAGCGGAAATTCAGTACTTC. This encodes CSARMNRLAEIQYF.

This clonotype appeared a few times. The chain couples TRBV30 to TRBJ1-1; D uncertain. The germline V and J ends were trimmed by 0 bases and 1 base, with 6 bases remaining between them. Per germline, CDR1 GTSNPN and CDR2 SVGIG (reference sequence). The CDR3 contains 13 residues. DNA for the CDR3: TGTGCCTGGAGTGTGGTCAAGAACACTGAAGCTTTCTTT. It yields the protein CAWSVVKNTEAFF.

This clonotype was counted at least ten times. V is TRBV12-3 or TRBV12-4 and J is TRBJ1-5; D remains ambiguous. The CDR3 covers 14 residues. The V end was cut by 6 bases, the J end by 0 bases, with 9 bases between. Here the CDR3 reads CASSLAASNQPQHF. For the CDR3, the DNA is TGTGCCAGCAGCCTGGCCGCTAGCAATCAGCCCCAGCATTTT.

Here the CDR3 reads CASSYFFALRVADTQYF. The CDR3 DNA is TGTGCCAGCAGTTACTTCTTTGCCCTGAGGGTCGCAGATACGCAGTATTTT. The chain uses TRBV6-2 or TRBV6-3 and TRBJ2-3; tentative D call: TRBD2 (5 bases). Germline CDR1 is MNHEY and CDR2 is SVGEGT. CDR3 length: 17 amino acids. Trimming removed 1 base at V and 4 bases at J, with 18 bases between.

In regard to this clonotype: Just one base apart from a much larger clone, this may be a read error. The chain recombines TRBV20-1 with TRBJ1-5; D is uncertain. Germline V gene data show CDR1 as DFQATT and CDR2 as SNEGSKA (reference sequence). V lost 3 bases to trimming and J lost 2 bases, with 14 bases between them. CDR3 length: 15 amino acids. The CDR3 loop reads CSASVPSRGNQPQHF. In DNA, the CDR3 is TGCAGTGCTAGTGTACCGAGTAGGGGCAATCAGCCCCAGCATTTT.